This record looks at one T cell receptor beta chain sequence and its context. The specificity of this receptor is unknown. Base-call qualities are not available, and no considerably larger clone is one nucleotide away. These data belong to a study of blood T cell repertoires in COVID-19 (dated by TCRdb to about 2020). Turning to the overall study: The collaborator samples originated in the United States, Italy and Spain and spanned the acute and convalescent phases of COVID-19. The samples were drawn from two sources: the first 160 participants of the ongoing ImmuneRACE study, and fewer than 1,500 subjects contributed by 6 global collaborators. A de-identified subject ID, COVID-19 status, age in years and sex were almost always included in the sample metadata. The dataset comprised deeply sampled blood TCRbeta repertoires from subjects exposed to, actively infected with, or recovered from COVID-19. HLA class I and class II types, where available, came from metadata supplied by the sample provider rather than from assay-based typing. The repertoires were made available in a free public database intended to serve as a resource for research on the immune response to SARS-CoV-2. The material from the prospective study consisted of cDNA or gDNA derived from T cells, B-cell-depleted T cells, or PBMCs.

V and J are truncated by 0 bases and 3 bases respectively, leaving an intervening sequence of 6 bases. Via the germline V gene, CDR1 is MNHEY and CDR2 SVGAGI. The CDR3 runs 14 residues from the cysteine to the phenylalanine. CDR3 DNA is the only sequence kept; it has 42 bases, read in frame from the first base. Enrolling through a virtual design, the prospective study's participants ranged in age from roughly 18 to 95 years and lived across some 22 United States geographic areas. In the prospective study, participants were assigned to cohorts based on the clinical history participants reported in a screening survey and a study questionnaire. For ImmuneRACE Cohort 3, a participant was defined as recovered based on two consecutive negative NP/OP PCR tests, clearance by a healthcare professional, or resolution of symptoms. Mobile phlebotomists in the prospective study collected whole blood, serum and a nasopharyngeal or oropharyngeal swab from every participant. Over a roughly 2-month period, participants in the prospective study had the option of providing additional blood draws and questionnaires. Blood samples from the prospective study were shipped frozen or at room temperature prior to DNA extraction.

Study-wide findings and limitations: The quantity of clinical and demographic metadata differed by source and by participant and was supplied without curation.

The immunoSEQ Assay, a bias-controlled multiplex PCR, was used to amplify TCRbeta CDR3 regions from genomic DNA. On the authors' methods: The number of nucleated cells in each sample was estimated from the amplification of reference gene primers within the assay. To quantify the absolute abundance of each unique TCRbeta CDR3 rearrangement, sequence reads were collapsed and filtered. For each sample, productive Simpson clonality was calculated as the square root of Simpson's diversity index over productive rearrangements. TCRdb limited this immuneACCESS table to in-frame rearrangements with V and J called. A share of clones is missing; checked studies link under half to unresolved V genes, and the rest is unexplained. V and J calls and clone size are as listed in that table; D and trimming were resolved from the DNA. For this sample the table gives roughly 300,000 clones, of which nearly 90% were detected only once. The ten largest clones add up to approximately 5% of the sample.

The sequence was obtained from a woman in her twenties or thirties who had recovered from COVID-19. The sequencing sample was made of PBMCs or T cells enriched from blood (not recorded which). The chain was built from TRBV6-5 and TRBJ1-5; the D gene cannot be resolved reliably. This receptor has the CDR3 CASSYSAPNQPQHF. Read as DNA, the sequence is TGTGCCAGCAGTTACTCGGCACCCAATCAGCCCCAGCATTTT.